Presented here are 17 T cell receptor beta chains from one specimen sequenced in a study of cytomegalovirus exposure and HLA in healthy donors. It was with 60 Vbeta and 13 Jbeta primers that the PCR ran. The method was immunoSEQ multiplex PCR; TCRdb's version includes in-frame clones alone and lacks a portion of them. The repertoire holds 65,000 to 90,000 clones, with 72% as singletons. The sample consisted of PBMCs. Receptors were obtained from a woman between 40 and 50 years old in good health and CMV-seropositive.

The chain joins TRBV6-5 to TRBJ1-1, with D unresolved. Trimming pared 2 bases from V and 4 bases from J, leaving 11 bases between. The CDR3 spans 14 residues. CDR1 is MNHEY, CDR2 SVGAGI, per germline. The CDR3 DNA is TGTGCCAGCAGTTACGGTGGTTCCGGCACTGAAGCTTTCTTT. Its protein product is CASSYGGSGTEAFF.

The chain is built from TRBV9 and TRBJ2-5; weak D call: TRBD1 (6 bases). Germline lookup yields CDR1 SGDLS and CDR2 YYNGEE. V lost 2 bases and J lost 5, with 10 bases in between. The CDR3 covers 13 residues. The CDR3 sequence is CASSVTGSETQYF. The CDR3 DNA reads as TGTGCCAGCAGCGTTACAGGGTCGGAGACCCAGTACTTC.

This rearrangement joins TRBV19 to TRBJ1-6; D not resolved. The CDR3 length is 17 residues. Germline-derived CDR1 and CDR2 are LNHDA and SQIVND (reference sequence). With 6 bases removed from V and 0 bases from J, the gap between germline ends came to 15 bases. CDR3 sequence: CASSSRPGSSYNSPLHF. The CDR3 DNA follows: TGTGCCAGTAGCTCTCGGCCCGGGAGCTCCTATAATTCACCCCTCCACTTT. Using reference TRBV19 and TRBJ1-6 for the parts outside the CDR3, the full variable domain is DGGITQSPKYLFRKEGQNVTLSCEQNLNHDAMYWYRQDPGQGLRLIYYSQIVNDFQKGDIAEGYSVSREKKESFPLTVTSAQKNPTAFYLCASSSRPGSSYNSPLHFGNGTRLTVT.

The chain is built from TRBV6-4 and TRBJ2-3; tentatively, D is TRBD1 (6 bases). V was cut by 5 bases and J by 0 bases, with 12 bases left in between. The CDR3 sequence is 15 residues long. Per germline, CDR1 MRHNA and CDR2 SNTAGT. The DNA for the CDR3 is TGTGCCAGCAGTCCCGACAGGCTGAGCACAGATACGCAGTATTTT. Translating it yields CASSPDRLSTDTQYF.

This sequence joins TRBV19 and TRBJ1-5, with D tentatively TRBD1 (6 bases). The CDR3 has 14 residues. Trimming took off 1 base at V and 8 bases at J, with 12 bases between the two ends. Germline loops: CDR1 LNHDA, CDR2 SQIVND (reference sequence). The chain's CDR3 is CASSIVGGPKPQHF. CDR3 sequence (DNA): TGTGCCAGTAGTATAGTTGGGGGCCCCAAGCCCCAGCATTTT.

The V call is TRBV25-1, the J call TRBJ2-6; D may be TRBD2 (7 bases). V lost 1 base and J lost 4, with 11 bases in between. The CDR3 spans 16 residues. Germline V gene sequence: CDR1 MGHDK, CDR2 SYGVNS. CDR3 amino acids: CASSEWGGSGANVLTF. The CDR3 DNA sequence: TGTGCCAGCAGTGAATGGGGGGGCTCGGGGGCCAACGTCCTGACTTTC. Supplemented by reference TRBV25-1 and TRBJ2-6, the full variable domain reads EADIYQTPRYLVIGTGKKITLECSQTMGHDKMYWYQQDPGMELHLIHYSYGVNSTEKGDLSSESTVSRIRTEHFPLTLESARPSHTSQYLCASSEWGGSGANVLTFGAGSRLTVL.

This chain connects TRBV4-2 to TRBJ1-5; 7 nucleotides agree with TRBD1. The CDR3 loop spans 18 amino acids. With V trimmed by 1 base and J by 3 bases, 12 bases remained unmatched. Germline loops: CDR1 LGHNA, CDR2 YNFKEQ. The CDR3: CASSQVYRDSFSNQPQHF. The CDR3 bases are TGTGCCAGCAGCCAAGTCTACCGGGACAGCTTTTCCAATCAGCCCCAGCATTTT.

The chain couples TRBV19 to TRBJ1-2; 7 bases fit TRBD1. Unmatched junction bases numbered 3, after V lost 3 bases and J lost 2 bases. This CDR3 is built from 14 residues. Germline CDR1 reads LNHDA; CDR2 reads SQIVND (reference sequence). CDR3 DNA: TGTGCCAGTAGTATCGGACAGGAAAACTATGGCTACACCTTC. Its translation: CASSIGQENYGYTF.

V is TRBV2 and J is TRBJ2-5, with TRBD1 matching over 8 bases. This CDR3 spans 12 amino acids. J lost 2 bases, V lost 9 bases, and 2 bases had no gene match. Germline V gene sequence: CDR1 SNHLY, CDR2 FYNNEI. CDR3: CASHRGQETQYF. CDR3 in DNA: TGTGCCAGTCACAGGGGGCAAGAGACCCAGTACTTC.

The chain employs TRBV6-4 and TRBJ2-3; 7 bases agree with TRBD2. Germline V gene sequence: CDR1 MRHNA, CDR2 SNTAGT. The ends lost 3 bases at V and 2 bases at J; junction bases unmatched: 5. The CDR3 runs to 15 residues. CDR3 in DNA: TGTGCCAGCAGTGAAACTAGCGACCCCACAGATACGCAGTATTTT. Its protein is CASSETSDPTDTQYF.

This chain connects TRBV5-1 to TRBJ2-3; 13 bases align to TRBD2. The germline V gene has CDR1 SGHRS and CDR2 YFSETQ. There are 16 residues in the CDR3. Unmatched junction bases numbered 5, after V lost 4 bases and J lost 3 bases. This chain's CDR3 is CASSTGTSGETDTQYF. The CDR3 DNA follows: TGCGCCAGCAGCACAGGGACTAGCGGGGAAACAGATACGCAGTATTTT.

V gene TRBV6-1 combines with J gene TRBJ2-5; a possible D gene is TRBD2 (5 bases). The germline gives CDR1 MNHNS, CDR2 SASEGT. V was pared by 8 bases and J by 5 bases, with 12 bases between. The CDR3 contains 12 residues. DNA of the CDR3: TGTGCCAGCTGGGCGGGCTGGGAGACCCAGTACTTC. This gives the protein CASWAGWETQYF.

This sequence joins TRBV11-2 and TRBJ2-5, with 9 bases matching TRBD1. The germline V gene has CDR1 SGHAT and CDR2 FQNNGV. V lost 6 bases and J lost 1; bases outside the gene matches: 9. The CDR3 contains 16 residues. CDR3 DNA sequence: TGTGCCAGCAGTCTTAACAGGGGGCCGGCCCAAGAGACCCAGTACTTC. Translated: CASSLNRGPAQETQYF.

The V gene is TRBV29-1, the J gene TRBJ2-1, with D maybe TRBD1 (6 bases). V was clipped by 3 bases and J by 15 bases, with 15 bases between them. CDR1 and CDR2 from the germline V gene are SQVTM and ANQGSEA. The CDR3 has 11 residues. CDR3: CSVEGEVRGFF. CDR3 coding DNA: TGCAGCGTTGAGGGAGAGGTCAGGGGGTTCTTC.

The rearrangement uses TRBV5-6 and TRBJ2-3; D remains unclear. The ends were cut back, 4 bases at V and 0 bases at J, with 12 bases in the middle. The CDR3 length is 15 residues. Germline-derived CDR1 and CDR2 are SGHDT and YYEEEE. DNA for the CDR3: TGTGCCAGCAGCCTGGGCCCCACTAGCACAGATACGCAGTATTTT. Amino acids: CASSLGPTSTDTQYF.

The rearrangement links TRBV6-5 to TRBJ1-4; D is perhaps TRBD1 (5 bases). This CDR3 is built from 12 residues. V was pared by 5 bases and J by 12 bases, with 13 bases between. CDR1 MNHEY and CDR2 SVGAGI come from the germline V gene. The CDR3 DNA sequence: TGTGCCAGCAGTATGGGGGGAGGGGAACTGTTTTTT. It specifies CASSMGGGELFF.

This clone came up a few times. The chain is built from TRBV29-1 and TRBJ2-3; 7 bases fit TRBD2. Germline V gene data show CDR1 as SQVTM and CDR2 as ANQGSEA. V lost 4 bases to trimming and J lost 1 base; unmatched junction nucleotides: 11. The CDR3 is made up of 16 amino acids. CDR3 in DNA: TGCAGCGTTGGGGGGGGGATGCGGTGGGGCACAGATACGCAGTATTTT. This translates into CSVGGGMRWGTDTQYF.